This TCR beta chain is from a study of cytomegalovirus exposure and HLA in healthy donors. The V and J ends lost 1 base and 3 bases respectively, with 13 bases between them. The CDR3 is 15 residues long. In germline, CDR1 is SGHTA, CDR2 FQGNSA. Amplification used 60 Vbeta primers and 13 Jbeta primers. Profiled with immunoSEQ multiplex PCR; TCRdb holds only in-frame clones, not every one. The repertoire has about 140,000 clones, roughly 80% of them found once; the top ten carry approximately 8.2%. This clone turned up a few times. Its matching antigen is unknown. Overall study results and limits: Data from an earlier analysis indicated that most TCR beta V segments were productive either about 87% or about 30% of the time. The dataset shows that most TCR sequences were rare, while some public TCRs occurred in many donors. One variant, a missense change in DCLRE1C, was linked in a later analysis to TCR beta V- and J-gene trimming. CMV serostatus stood as the only immune exposure information on hand.

Material for sequencing was PBMCs. This receptor was taken from a woman aged 45-59 years in good health and CMV-seropositive. The chain couples TRBV7-2 to TRBJ2-7, with unresolved D. The CDR3 here is CASSLEIGRSYEQYF. CDR3 bases: TGTGCCAGCAGCTTAGAAATCGGCCGGAGCTACGAGCAGTACTTC.